This TCR beta chain was captured by sequencing in a study of PD-1 blockade in classical Hodgkin lymphoma (dated by TCRdb to 2018 to 2021). Some background on the complete study: Nivolumab dosing was 3 mg/kg intravenously every 2 weeks, continuing until either disease progression or unacceptable toxicity. To define a peripheral blood immune signature of response to PD-1 blockade in classical Hodgkin lymphoma, the study combined TCR beta sequencing with CyTOF.

Genomic DNA was extracted with the Qiagen DNeasy kit from unsorted PBMCs and from negatively selected CD4+ and CD8+ fractions. Using primers that anneal to V and J segments, immunoSEQ multiplex PCR amplified the TCR beta CDR3 regions. A synthetic immune receptor repertoire was used to minimize amplification bias, and remaining bias was computationally removed after sequencing. The original pipeline was this. Repertoire diversity was quantified as the Shannon entropy index using custom Python scripts. The unsorted, CD4+ and CD8+ repertoires were each analyzed separately, with the exception of combined analyses, where CD4+ and CD8+ sequences were merged in silico. Clonal expansion was defined as a frequency increase of at least 2-fold after treatment compared with C1D1, and clones undetected at baseline were assigned a pseudocount of 0.5. Clones with 0 or 1 copy at C1D1 were defined as singleton clones, while clones with 2 or more copies were defined as non-singleton clones. Clones expanded in unsorted samples were assigned a CD4+, CD8+ or unknown annotation through matching of protein sequences in sorted samples from the same patient. Wilcoxon tests on paired samples were used to test changes in diversity from C1D1 to C4D1. This immuneACCESS table, as held by TCRdb, lists in-frame sequences with V and J called but not all clones. Of the missing ones, under half trace to an unresolved V gene in checked studies; the others have no known cause. That table furnishes V, J and clone size, whereas the DNA furnished D and trimming. Here the sample has 25,000 to 35,000 clones; about 88% occur a single time. The ten largest clones capture 0.4% to 0.45% of the sample.

On this clone: Its antigen is currently not known. Base qualities are not recorded, but no much larger clone differs from it by a single base.

What this sample's time point label stands for: cycle 4 day 1 (C4D1), after more than five weeks of nivolumab. Relapse after autologous stem cell transplantation had occurred in all trial patients, and cohorts A, B and C were distinguished by prior brentuximab vedotin exposure. Magnetic negative selection with a Miltenyi CD4+ T cell isolation kit was used to purify CD4+ T cells from thawed PBMCs. The trial cohort comprised some 60 patients with relapsed/refractory classical Hodgkin lymphoma whose best overall responses were complete response, partial response or progressive disease. Single-agent nivolumab was administered to trial patients in the multi-cohort phase II CheckMate 205 trial. An independent review committee assessed best overall response by applying the 2007 International Working Group response criteria. Trial PBMCs were collected immediately before nivolumab initiation (C1D1) and during therapy at cycle 2 day 1 and cycle 4 day 1. After peripheral blood was drawn into 8 mL Vacutainer Cell Preparation Tubes, PBMCs were isolated by centrifugation and then cryopreserved. Purified CD4+ and CD8+ fractions were prepared only for cases in which an additional PBMC sample was available. On LS columns in a quadroMACS separator, the magnetically labelled cells were depleted, and the flow-through was collected as the purified fraction.

Relative to germline, V is 1 base shorter and J is 2 bases shorter, with 5 bases between their ends. The germline V gene supplies CDR1 KGHSH and CDR2 LQKENI. There are 13 amino acids in the CDR3, from cysteine to phenylalanine inclusive. Only the CDR3 DNA stays, 39 bases, in frame from base 1. General study outcomes and caveats: CD4+ but not CD8+ TCR diversity rose significantly by C4D1 (p=0.0027 vs p=0.16), most apparent in complete responders (p=0.02). Lower diversity was seen in patients whose nivolumab began less than 1 year after ASCT, and these patients were left out of later analyses so that immune reconstitution would not confound the results. Baseline TCR diversity was reported to be lower in newly diagnosed patients than in healthy donors, and even lower in relapsed/refractory patients. Only a single clinical trial cohort was studied, and what caused the repertoire differences, possibly disease activity or prior therapy, remained undefined. Trial patients with a complete response had baseline diversity similar to that of newly diagnosed patients, while partial responders and progressors had significantly lower diversity.

The rearranged chain carries TRBV18 and TRBJ1-2; the D gene lacks a confident call. Sequencing used CD4+ T cells from blood, obtained before the fourth cycle of nivolumab. This receptor was taken from a human donor with classical Hodgkin lymphoma. CDR3 sequence: CASSPQDNYGYTF. In nucleotide form, the sequence is TGTGCCAGCTCACCACAGGACAACTATGGCTACACCTTC.